These T cell receptor beta chains were read from a single sample in a study of cytomegalovirus exposure and HLA in healthy donors. The data were produced by immunoSEQ multiplex PCR, yet TCRdb's version contains in-frame clones alone and is incomplete. The sample lists approximately 140,000 clones, roughly four fifths occurring once. Sequenced: PBMCs. The receptors originated from a young man in good health and CMV-seropositive. CDR3s include the opening cysteine and the closing phenylalanine or tryptophan. A D gene is named only where the DNA matches it firmly. The size of a clone is reported for some rows only, either as once, few or many, or as a class for expanded clones.

DNA: TGTGCCAGCAGTCGCCTCGGGGACAGGGGAACCTCGTACCAAGAGACCCAGTACTTC
CDR3: CASSRLGDRGTSYQETQYF
size: NA
D: TRBD1
J: TRBJ2-5
V: TRBV28

DNA: TGTGCCAGCAGCCCCTCCCGAGGGAACTATGGCTACACCTTC
CDR3: CASSPSRGNYGYTF
size: NA
D: NA
J: TRBJ1-2
V: TRBV11-2

DNA: TGCGCCAGCATCTCGAGGGGGGGGGCCCTGGGCACTGAAGCTTTCTTT
CDR3: CASISRGGALGTEAFF
size: once
D: NA
J: TRBJ1-1
V: TRBV5-1

DNA: TGTGCCACCAGTTCCAGAACAGATACGCAGTATTTT
CDR3: CATSSRTDTQYF
size: NA
D: NA
J: TRBJ2-3
V: TRBV15

DNA: TGTGCCAGCAGCCATCCCTCCGGGACAAAGAACACTGAAGCTTTCTTT
CDR3: CASSHPSGTKNTEAFF
size: NA
D: NA
J: TRBJ1-1
V: TRBV4-2

DNA: TGCGCCAGCAGTGAGGCAGCCACGAACACCGGGGAGCCGTTTTTT
CDR3: CASSEAATNTGEPFF
size: NA
D: NA
J: TRBJ2-2
V: TRBV10-1

DNA: TGTGCCAGCAGCTCCCTCTCTTCTACTGAAGCTTTCTTT
CDR3: CASSSLSSTEAFF
size: NA
D: NA
J: TRBJ1-1
V: TRBV7-9

DNA: TGTGCCAGTAAGCTTACGGGGATGACCGCTACCGGGGAGCTGTTTTTT
CDR3: CASKLTGMTATGELFF
size: NA
D: NA
J: TRBJ2-2
V: TRBV19

DNA: TGTGCCAGCAGCCTACAGGGTGGGACCACTGAAGCTTTCTTT
CDR3: CASSLQGGTTEAFF
size: NA
D: NA
J: TRBJ1-1
V: TRBV27

DNA: TGTGCCAGCAGTGACTATGGGGGGATCGGATATGGCTACACCTTC
CDR3: CASSDYGGIGYGYTF
size: NA
D: NA
J: TRBJ1-2
V: TRBV6-1

DNA: TGTGCCAGCAGTTTATTGTGGGTGGGGACAGGGAAAGGGGGCACTGAAGCTTTCTTT
CDR3: CASSLLWVGTGKGGTEAFF
size: NA
D: TRBD1
J: TRBJ1-1
V: TRBV27

DNA: TGTGCCAGCATTTTACAGGGGTTGAACACTGAAGCTTTCTTT
CDR3: CASILQGLNTEAFF
size: few
D: TRBD1
J: TRBJ1-1
V: TRBV2

DNA: TGTGCCTGGAGTCCTGATGCAGGGATACACGAGCAGTACTTC
CDR3: CAWSPDAGIHEQYF
size: NA
D: NA
J: TRBJ2-7
V: TRBV30

DNA: TGTGCCTGGAAAGTGGGCTGGATAAGCGGGTCATACAATGAGCAGTTCTTC
CDR3: CAWKVGWISGSYNEQFF
size: NA
D: NA
J: TRBJ2-1
V: TRBV30

DNA: TGTGCCAGCAGCTCGGTCAGGGGGTCCGGAAACACCATATATTTT
CDR3: CASSSVRGSGNTIYF
size: NA
D: TRBD1
J: TRBJ1-3
V: TRBV13

DNA: TGCGCCAGCAGCCCTAGTCCTAGCGGGAGACCCGGGGAGCTGTTTTTT
CDR3: CASSPSPSGRPGELFF
size: NA
D: TRBD2
J: TRBJ2-2
V: TRBV4-1

DNA: TGTGCCAGCAGTTACAGGGGCGGCCCCTACGAGCAGTACTTC
CDR3: CASSYRGGPYEQYF
size: NA
D: NA
J: TRBJ2-7
V: TRBV6-5

DNA: TGTGCCAGCAGCCCGGCTGTGGGTATACAGGTCTATGGCTACACCTTC
CDR3: CASSPAVGIQVYGYTF
size: NA
D: NA
J: TRBJ1-2
V: TRBV5-5

DNA: TGCGCCAGCAGCCAAGATGGTAGAGGAGCTAGCGGGAACTCCTACAATGAGCAGTTCTTC
CDR3: CASSQDGRGASGNSYNEQFF
size: NA
D: TRBD2
J: TRBJ2-1
V: TRBV4-1

DNA: TGTGCCAGCAGCCGGGTCGGGGAAGAGACCCAGTACTTC
CDR3: CASSRVGEETQYF
size: NA
D: NA
J: TRBJ2-5
V: TRBV5-4

DNA: TGTGCCAGCAGCTTAGAGGGCGTCTCCTACGAGCAGTACTTC
CDR3: CASSLEGVSYEQYF
size: NA
D: NA
J: TRBJ2-7
V: TRBV5-4

DNA: TGTGCCAGCAGCGGCGACAGGAACTATGGCTACACCTTC
CDR3: CASSGDRNYGYTF
size: NA
D: NA
J: TRBJ1-2
V: TRBV7-6

DNA: TGTGCTAGCAGCTCCTTCGGACAGGGAGGCGGGGAGCTGTTTTTT
CDR3: CASSSFGQGGGELFF
size: NA
D: TRBD1
J: TRBJ2-2
V: TRBV7-7

DNA: TGTGCCAGCACCGGGGGGTTACAGGGGGGCCCAGATACGCAGTATTTT
CDR3: CASTGGLQGGPDTQYF
size: once
D: NA
J: TRBJ2-3
V: TRBV4-2

DNA: TGTGCCAGCAGTCTTGGGACAGTTGGGCACGAGCAGTACTTC
CDR3: CASSLGTVGHEQYF
size: NA
D: TRBD1
J: TRBJ2-7
V: TRBV6-5

DNA: TGTGCCAGCAGTGAGGGGCGAGTTTCTAGCACAGATACGCAGTATTTT
CDR3: CASSEGRVSSTDTQYF
size: NA
D: NA
J: TRBJ2-3
V: TRBV6-1

DNA: TGTGCCAGCACCTCCTTTGGGGGCTCAGAGACCCAGTACTTC
CDR3: CASTSFGGSETQYF
size: NA
D: NA
J: TRBJ2-5
V: TRBV11-1

DNA: TGTGCCAGCAGCGCCAGGGCAGCCACATCTAACTATGGCTACACCTTC
CDR3: CASSARAATSNYGYTF
size: NA
D: NA
J: TRBJ1-2
V: TRBV28

DNA: TGCGCCAGCAGCATAACTGGAATTAGCGGGAGCCTCCCAGATACGCAGTATTTT
CDR3: CASSITGISGSLPDTQYF
size: NA
D: TRBD2
J: TRBJ2-3
V: TRBV5-1

DNA: TGTGCCAGCAGTTACTCGAGAGACAGGGTTCAGCCCCAGCATTTT
CDR3: CASSYSRDRVQPQHF
size: NA
D: TRBD1
J: TRBJ1-5
V: TRBV6-6

DNA: TGCGCCAGCGGTTACAGGGGCCCCTCGGATGAGCAGTTCTTC
CDR3: CASGYRGPSDEQFF
size: NA
D: TRBD1
J: TRBJ2-1
V: TRBV5-1

DNA: TGTGCCAGCAGTTCAGGAGGTATGAACACTGAAGCTTTCTTT
CDR3: CASSSGGMNTEAFF
size: once
D: NA
J: TRBJ1-1
V: TRBV6-5

DNA: TGCGCCAGCAGCCAAGGACCACAGATATCCTACGAGCAGTACTTC
CDR3: CASSQGPQISYEQYF
size: once
D: NA
J: TRBJ2-7
V: TRBV4-1

DNA: TGTGCCAGTACTGTAATGGGACAGGGTACCGAGCAGTACTTC
CDR3: CASTVMGQGTEQYF
size: NA
D: TRBD1
J: TRBJ2-7
V: TRBV19

DNA: TGTGCCAGCACGGCGAACAGGTACAATGAGCAGTTCTTC
CDR3: CASTANRYNEQFF
size: NA
D: NA
J: TRBJ2-1
V: TRBV6-1

DNA: TGTGCCAGCAGTTCCCCTCCCGGGGACGAGCAGTACTTC
CDR3: CASSSPPGDEQYF
size: few
D: NA
J: TRBJ2-7
V: TRBV6-5

DNA: TGCGCCAGCAGGTGGCGACTAGCGGAAACCTACGAGCAGTACTTC
CDR3: CASRWRLAETYEQYF
size: NA
D: TRBD2
J: TRBJ2-7
V: TRBV10-2

DNA: TGTGCCAGCTCACAGGGGTTCACAGATACGCAGTATTTT
CDR3: CASSQGFTDTQYF
size: once
D: NA
J: TRBJ2-3
V: TRBV18

DNA: TGCAGCGTTGAAGGAGGGGCTAGCGGGAGTATCGGGGAGCTGTTTTTT
CDR3: CSVEGGASGSIGELFF
size: NA
D: TRBD2
J: TRBJ2-2
V: TRBV29-1

DNA: TGCGCCAGCAGCCAAAGTCGGGGGGGAGGGAATTCGAACATTCAGTACTTC
CDR3: CASSQSRGGGNSNIQYF
size: NA
D: TRBD2
J: TRBJ2-4
V: TRBV4-1

DNA: TGTGCCACCAGCAGAGAGGACAGGGCCGGGCAGCCCCAGCATTTT
CDR3: CATSREDRAGQPQHF
size: NA
D: TRBD1
J: TRBJ1-5
V: TRBV15

DNA: TGTGCCAGCAGGACGCGTGCTGCCGGACAGGGCGGAACAGATACGCAGTATTTT
CDR3: CASRTRAAGQGGTDTQYF
size: NA
D: TRBD1
J: TRBJ2-3
V: TRBV2

DNA: TGCGCCAGCAGCCCACAGGGATCAGGCGAGCAGTACTTC
CDR3: CASSPQGSGEQYF
size: NA
D: NA
J: TRBJ2-7
V: TRBV5-1

DNA: TGCAGCGCTGCGGGACGGTTGAACACCGGGGAGCTGTTTTTT
CDR3: CSAAGRLNTGELFF
size: NA
D: NA
J: TRBJ2-2
V: TRBV29-1

DNA: TGTGCCAGCAGTCCCGGACAGCCTCTGAACACTGAAGCTTTCTTT
CDR3: CASSPGQPLNTEAFF
size: few
D: NA
J: TRBJ1-1
V: TRBV28

DNA: TGTGCCAGCGGCCTGACAGGGGCCAACTCTGGAAACACCATATATTTT
CDR3: CASGLTGANSGNTIYF
size: NA
D: TRBD1
J: TRBJ1-3
V: TRBV7-9

DNA: TGTGCCAGCAGGGACCGGGACAGGGAGTATTATTCTGAAGCTTTCTTT
CDR3: CASRDRDREYYSEAFF
size: NA
D: TRBD1
J: TRBJ1-1
V: TRBV6-6